This is a list of T cell receptor beta chains from one sample in a study of blood T cell repertoires in COVID-19. Assay: immunoSEQ multiplex PCR; the TCRdb copy retains only in-frame clones and omits some. The data contain tens of thousands of clones, 65% to 90% of them singletons. Sample: peripheral blood. These receptors all come from a human donor in a cohort sampled during active COVID-19. The CDR3 runs from the conserved cysteine through the conserved F or W. A D gene is named only where the DNA matches it firmly. Size values are once, few and many counts, or a class for expanded clones, and some rows have none.

D	size	J	V	DNA	CDR3
NA	NA	TRBJ1-5	TRBV5-1	TGCGCCAGGCAGGGAATCCTTGCTTATAGCAATCAGCCCCAGCATTTT	CARQGILAYSNQPQHF
NA	NA	TRBJ1-4	TRBV30	TGTGCCTGGAGATCCCGGACAGCTAATGAAAAACTGTTTTTT	CAWRSRTANEKLFF
TRBD1	NA	TRBJ2-3	TRBV6-5	TGTGCCAGCAGGTCAACAGGGGCAGATACGCAGTATTTT	CASRSTGADTQYF
NA	NA	TRBJ2-7	TRBV30	TGTGCCTGGAGTGAGGGAATAGCGTCCTCCTACGAGCAGTACTTC	CAWSEGIASSYEQYF
TRBD2	NA	TRBJ2-3	TRBV30	TGTGCCTGGAGTGTCCCGACTAGCGGGGCAGATACGCAGTATTTT	CAWSVPTSGADTQYF
TRBD2	NA	TRBJ2-1	TRBV5-1	TGCGCCAGCAGCGGATCCGGGACTACCTCCTACAATGAGCAGTTCTTC	CASSGSGTTSYNEQFF
NA	NA	TRBJ1-5	TRBV18	TGTGCCAGCTCTTATAAGGTGGGTTCGTACAGGGAAGGAGTTCAGCCCCAGCATTTT	CASSYKVGSYREGVQPQHF
TRBD1	NA	TRBJ1-1	TRBV5-1	TGCGCCAGCAGCTCGCTGGGACAGGGTAACACTGAAGCTTTCTTT	CASSSLGQGNTEAFF
NA	NA	TRBJ2-1	TRBV20-1	TGCAGTGCTACGTACAATGAGCAGTTCTTC	CSATYNEQFF
TRBD1	medium-sized	TRBJ1-5	TRBV27	TGTGCCAGCAGTTCCGGGACAGGGGGCGAGGGTCAGCCCCAGCATTTT	CASSSGTGGEGQPQHF
TRBD1	NA	TRBJ1-1	TRBV5-1	TGCGCCAGCAGCGACCGGGACAGGGGGCTAGGGCACACTGAAGCTTTCTTT	CASSDRDRGLGHTEAFF
NA	NA	TRBJ1-4	TRBV5-5	TGTGCCAGCAGCTTGGAGGGGTACCAGGGGAAACTGTTTTTT	CASSLEGYQGKLFF
TRBD2	NA	TRBJ2-1	TRBV7-9	TGTGCCAGCAGCCCCGGACTAGCGGGAGGGAAGGAGTACAATGAGCAGTTCTTC	CASSPGLAGGKEYNEQFF